This TCR beta chain was identified in a study of shared clonotypes between healthy human individuals. The assay was immunoSEQ multiplex PCR, and TCRdb's table has in-frame clones only and misses some. The data show 2,500,000 or so clones, 90% to 95% seen once. This CDR3 spans 15 amino acids. Germline loops: CDR1 MGHRA, CDR2 YSYEKL. The V gene end was trimmed by 4 bases and the J gene end by 4 bases; junction bases not matched to a gene: 9. Sequenced: naive CD4+ T cells from PBMCs. As to subset: CD45RA+ positively selected. The sequence was collected from a man younger than 35 in good health. Some clones in this sample may be carry-over from other donors' samples. This chain joins TRBV4-1 and TRBJ2-7; TRBD1 matches at 8 bases. The CDR3: CASSPAGGRGYEQYF. The CDR3, as DNA: TGCGCCAGCAGCCCGGCAGGGGGCAGGGGTTACGAGCAGTACTTC.